This T cell receptor (beta chain) was recorded in a study of blood T cell repertoires in COVID-19. Trimming removed 5 bases from V and 7 bases from J; junction bases left unmatched: 10. Germline assignment: CDR1 SEHNR and CDR2 FQNEAQ (reference sequence). This CDR3 comprises 15 residues. Under the authors' procedure: For nucleated cells, counts were estimated from reference gene primer amplification. Method: immunoSEQ multiplex PCR; TCRdb's copy keeps in-frame clones and lacks some. The D gene and trimming were derived from the DNA, and the V and J assignments and clone size from that table. Found here are a few hundred thousand clones, 65% to 85% of them singletons; the top ten hold roughly 1.1%.

The clonotype originates from a woman in her 50s with acute or convalescent COVID-19. This rearrangement joins TRBV7-9 to TRBJ1-4; 7 bases map to TRBD1. Source material: peripheral blood. The CDR3 sequence: CASSPGQDRAEKLFF. The DNA for the CDR3 is TGTGCCAGCAGCCCCGGACAGGATAGGGCTGAAAAACTGTTTTTT.